This T cell receptor (beta chain) was captured in a study of regulatory T cells in long-lasting Graves disease. This clonotype was seen repeatedly, ten times or more. Construction of TCR beta libraries relied on iRepertoire HTBI primers and on Arm-PCR targeting CDR3 regions. TCRdb independently ran MiXCR on the multiplex PCR reads; one entry per CDR3 protein. The table records about 500,000 distinct CDR3 sequences, 12% of them present only once. The germline CDR1 and CDR2 sequences are SGHNT and YENEEA. The CDR3 contains 19 residues. Between the trimmed V and J ends, which lost 0 bases and 0 bases, there was a span of 18 bases. Time point reported: newly diagnosed GD, antithyroid drugs for less than 3 months. Isolated PBMC RNA provided the starting material for the TCR library. A further study also used this sample, focusing on T cells in Graves' hyperthyroidism and ophthalmopathy. That paper notes: The authors' 13 V-J model separated ophthalmopathy from stable hyperthyroidism. The model forecast ophthalmopathy, anticipating it by a median roughly 6.5 months before onset.

The chain couples TRBV11-3 to TRBJ2-1, with a weak D call TRBD1 (6 bases). This clonotype was sampled from a woman in her 30s with Graves disease. The sample in question was peripheral blood mononuclear cells (PBMCs), obtained at new diagnosis, from a patient treated with antithyroid drugs. The CDR3 coding sequence is TGTGCCAGCAGCTTAGACCCCGGACTTGGGGGCCTCTCCTACAATGAGCAGTTCTTC. This sequence encodes CASSLDPGLGGLSYNEQFF. Together with reference TRBV11-3 and TRBJ2-1, the CDR3 gives the full variable domain: EAGVVQSPRYKIIEKKQPVAFWCNPISGHNTLYWYLQNLGQGPELLIRYENEEAVDDSQLPKDRFSAERLKGVDSTLKIQPAELGDSAVYLCASSLDPGLGGLSYNEQFFGPGTRLTVL.